These T cell receptor beta chains were read from a single sample in a study of cytomegalovirus exposure and HLA in healthy donors. This table comes from immunoSEQ multiplex PCR, and its TCRdb copy is limited to in-frame clones, with some not included. The repertoire consists of approximately 120,000 clones, with 65% to 80% occurring once and the leading ten covering about a tenth. Sequenced sample: PBMCs. The receptors come from a man aged 40-49 years in good health and CMV-seropositive. CDR3s include the opening cysteine and the closing phenylalanine or tryptophan. Each record gives: D gene, J gene, CDR3 length, clone size, V gene, CDR3 DNA, CDR3 protein. D genes are given only for firm matches. The size entry is marked missing in some rows and otherwise reads once, few, many or a size class.

- | TRBJ1-1 | 14 | once | TRBV7-8 | TGTGCCAGCAGCGCTGGGGGCAGGGCCACTGAAGCTTTCTTT | CASSAGGRATEAFF
TRBD1 | TRBJ1-1 | 16 | once | TRBV19 | TGTGCCAGTAGCCCAGGCCCCGGACAGGGGGCCACTGAAGCTTTCTTT | CASSPGPGQGATEAFF
- | TRBJ2-1 | 13 | - | TRBV6-1 | TGTGCCAGCAGCGGGGTTCGGGGCAATGAGCAGTTCTTC | CASSGVRGNEQFF
- | TRBJ1-2 | 13 | few | TRBV6-1 | TGTGCCAGCAGTGATCAGGGGCGCTATGGCTACACCTTC | CASSDQGRYGYTF
TRBD1 | TRBJ1-1 | 16 | once | TRBV5-6 | TGTGCCAGCAGCACCGGGACAGGGGGATGGAACACTGAAGCTTTCTTT | CASSTGTGGWNTEAFF
TRBD2 | TRBJ2-1 | 15 | - | TRBV4-1 | TGCGCCAGCAGCCCCGGGACTAGCCTTAACAATGAGCAGTTCTTC | CASSPGTSLNNEQFF
- | TRBJ1-5 | 15 | few | TRBV7-9 | TGTGCCAGCAGCCCCGACAGGTATAGCAATCAGCCCCAGCATTTT | CASSPDRYSNQPQHF
TRBD2 | TRBJ2-3 | 15 | few | TRBV7-2 | TGTGCCAGCGGTGGGGGGGAGACGAGCACAGATACGCAGTATTTT | CASGGGETSTDTQYF
TRBD1 | TRBJ2-7 | 14 | - | TRBV5-4 | TGTGCCAGCAGCTCACCGGGACAGGGTTACGAGCAGTACTTC | CASSSPGQGYEQYF
- | TRBJ1-6 | 16 | few | TRBV27 | - | CASSTSTGGFNSPLHF
TRBD1 | TRBJ2-7 | 15 | - | TRBV6-6 | TGTGCCAGCAGTTCCAAACGACAGGGGGCTGGCGAGCAGTACTTC | CASSSKRQGAGEQYF
- | TRBJ1-1 | 14 | - | TRBV9 | TGTGCCAGCACACCCACCGACTTGAACACTGAAGCTTTCTTT | CASTPTDLNTEAFF
TRBD1 | TRBJ2-1 | 16 | - | TRBV6-6 | TGTGCCAGCAGTTCCAACCTTAGGACAGGGGTTAATGAGCAGTTCTTC | CASSSNLRTGVNEQFF
TRBD1 | TRBJ2-5 | 14 | - | TRBV29-1 | TGCAGCGTTTCCCGGGACAGGGGGCAGGAGACCCAGTACTTC | CSVSRDRGQETQYF
TRBD1 | TRBJ2-4 | 14 | - | TRBV6-5 | TGTGCCAGCAGTGACGGACAGGGTGTAGACATTCAGTACTTC | CASSDGQGVDIQYF
- | TRBJ2-7 | 14 | few | TRBV27 | TGTGCCAGCAGTTCAACAGGGATTCCCTACGAGCAGTACTTC | CASSSTGIPYEQYF
- | TRBJ2-1 | 17 | once | TRBV4-3 | TGCGCCAGCAGCCAAGGGGCTCTGGCGGGGCCCTACAATGAGCAGTTCTTC | CASSQGALAGPYNEQFF
TRBD1 | TRBJ2-2 | 14 | - | TRBV2 | TGTGCCAGCAGTACGAGGGGGCAGGGCGGGGAGCTGTTTTTT | CASSTRGQGGELFF
TRBD1 | TRBJ2-3 | 15 | - | TRBV11-2 | TGTGCCAGCAGCTCGCAGGGGGCGTTCACAGATACGCAGTATTTT | CASSSQGAFTDTQYF
- | TRBJ2-1 | 15 | once | TRBV10-3 | TGTGCCATCAGTGAGGCGGGGACCACCTACAATGAGCAGTTCTTC | CAISEAGTTYNEQFF
- | TRBJ2-6 | 16 | - | TRBV6-7 | TGTGCCAGCAGTAACCCCAGGGTTTCCGGGGCCAACGTCCTGACTTTC | CASSNPRVSGANVLTF
TRBD1 | TRBJ2-2 | 14 | once | TRBV7-9 | TGTGCCAGCAGCTTCAGACAGGGGGCCGGGGAGCTGTTTTTT | CASSFRQGAGELFF
TRBD1 | TRBJ1-1 | 15 | - | TRBV5-1 | TGCGCCAGCAGCCCCGAGACAGGGATGAACACTGAAGCTTTCTTT | CASSPETGMNTEAFF
TRBD1 | TRBJ2-3 | 15 | - | TRBV7-9 | TGTGCCAGCAGCTTAGTTGTCGCAGGGGGAGATACGCAGTATTTT | CASSLVVAGGDTQYF
- | TRBJ1-2 | 15 | - | TRBV4-2 | TGTGCCAGCAGCCAAGATATGGAGGCTAACTATGGCTACACCTTC | CASSQDMEANYGYTF
- | TRBJ1-5 | 15 | - | TRBV4-1 | TGCGCCAGCAGCCAAGAATCAGGGATTAATCAGCCCCAGCATTTT | CASSQESGINQPQHF
- | TRBJ1-4 | 14 | - | TRBV6-5 | TGTGCCAGCAGTTACTCGGTAGGAGATGAAAAACTGTTTTTT | CASSYSVGDEKLFF
TRBD2 | TRBJ2-3 | 17 | - | TRBV5-6 | TGTGCCAGCAGTGGGACTAGCGGGGGGGTATACACAGATACGCAGTATTTT | CASSGTSGGVYTDTQYF
TRBD1 | TRBJ2-3 | 13 | - | TRBV7-9 | TGTGCCTTACAGGACAGGGGCACAGATACGCAGTATTTT | CALQDRGTDTQYF
- | TRBJ2-6 | 15 | - | TRBV28 | TGTGCCAGCACCCCTGAGGGTTATGGGGCCAACGTCCTGACTTTC | CASTPEGYGANVLTF
TRBD2 | TRBJ2-2 | 15 | - | TRBV29-1 | TGCAGCGTTGAAAACGAGCGGGGGGTCACCGGGGAGCTGTTTTTT | CSVENERGVTGELFF
TRBD1 | TRBJ1-2 | 13 | - | TRBV5-1 | TGCGCCAGCAGCCCGGGACAGGGGACCGGCTACACCTTC | CASSPGQGTGYTF
TRBD2 | TRBJ2-7 | 17 | - | TRBV4-3 | TGCGCCAGCAGCAAGATTGGAGGAGCGGGGGTTCCCTACGAGCAGTACTTC | CASSKIGGAGVPYEQYF
- | TRBJ2-3 | 14 | - | TRBV11-3 | TGTGCCAGCAGCCCGGGGGGCTACACAGATACGCAGTATTTT | CASSPGGYTDTQYF
- | TRBJ2-7 | 13 | - | TRBV11-3 | TGTGCCAGCAGCAAAGGAGCTAGCCCCGAGCAGTACTTC | CASSKGASPEQYF
TRBD1 | TRBJ2-7 | 16 | - | TRBV19 | TGTGCCAGTAGTAGCATCAGTTTGACAGGGAGCTACGAGCAGTACTTC | CASSSISLTGSYEQYF
TRBD1 | TRBJ1-3 | 17 | - | TRBV19 | TGTGCCAGTAGGGGACAGGAACCCGCTTACTCTGGAAACACCATATATTTT | CASRGQEPAYSGNTIYF
- | TRBJ2-1 | 13 | - | TRBV6-1 | TGTGCCAGCAGTGTGGTCAGGGGCAATGAGCAGTTCTTC | CASSVVRGNEQFF
TRBD1 | TRBJ1-1 | 15 | - | TRBV5-1 | TGCGCCAGCAGCTTGGCCACAGGGGTTGGTACTGAAGCTTTCTTT | CASSLATGVGTEAFF
TRBD2 | TRBJ2-7 | 17 | - | TRBV25-1 | TGTGCCAGCAGTGAAATTACAGAGCGGGGGGCCTCCTACGAGCAGTACTTC | CASSEITERGASYEQYF
- | TRBJ2-1 | 14 | - | TRBV5-1 | TGCGCCAGCAGCAGGCGACAGGTGGGTAATGAGCAGTTCTTC | CASSRRQVGNEQFF
TRBD2 | TRBJ2-5 | 15 | - | TRBV10-3 | TGTGCCATCAGTGATGAGGGAGGGATCCGTGAGACCCAGTACTTC | CAISDEGGIRETQYF
TRBD1 | TRBJ2-7 | 15 | - | TRBV2 | TGCGCCAGCAACGGACAGGGAAGGAGCTCCTACGAGCAATACTTC | CASNGQGRSSYEQYF
- | TRBJ1-3 | 14 | - | TRBV2 | TGTGCCAGCAGTCCGGGAGGGTCTGGAAACACCATATATTTT | CASSPGGSGNTIYF
TRBD1 | TRBJ1-2 | 17 | - | TRBV7-9 | TGTGCCAGCAGCTTAGGAGCCGGGGACAGGGGGAAGAGTGGCTACACCTTC | CASSLGAGDRGKSGYTF
TRBD2 | TRBJ2-7 | 16 | - | TRBV5-1 | TGCGCCAGCAGCTTGACTAGCGGGGGGCTCTCCTACGAGCAGTACTTC | CASSLTSGGLSYEQYF
TRBD2 | TRBJ2-5 | 15 | - | TRBV18 | TGTGCCAGCTCACCACTTGGGACTAGTCAAGAGACCCAGTACTTC | CASSPLGTSQETQYF
- | TRBJ2-7 | 20 | - | TRBV4-2 | TGTGCCAGCAGCCAAGAATGGACGCCTGCCCGCGGGGGCTGGTCCTACGAGCAGTACTTC | CASSQEWTPARGGWSYEQYF
- | TRBJ1-6 | 15 | - | TRBV5-1 | TGCGCCAGCAGCTTAGCGGGGTACAATTCCTCACCCCTCCACTTT | CASSLAGYNSSPLHF
- | TRBJ2-2 | 13 | once | TRBV29-1 | TGCAGCGCGGCAGGGTCTACCGGCGGGGAGCTGTTTTTT | CSAAGSTGGELFF
- | TRBJ1-2 | 14 | - | TRBV18 | TGTGCCAGCTCACCAGACGGGACAAGAGATGGCTACACCTTC | CASSPDGTRDGYTF
- | TRBJ2-5 | 12 | - | TRBV5-8 | TGTGCCAGCAGCTTCGGTTTGGAGACCCAGTACTTC | CASSFGLETQYF
- | TRBJ2-3 | 14 | - | TRBV9 | TGTGCCAGCAGCGACACATCCCACACAGATACGCAGTATTTT | CASSDTSHTDTQYF
- | TRBJ2-5 | 14 | - | TRBV7-2 | TGTGCCAGCAGCTTAGGGGGCAGGGGAGAGACCCAGTACTTC | CASSLGGRGETQYF
- | TRBJ1-5 | 15 | - | TRBV7-9 | TGTGCCAGCAGCTCAGAACAGGGTTATGGTCAGCCCCAGCATTTT | CASSSEQGYGQPQHF
TRBD2 | TRBJ2-1 | 14 | - | TRBV7-2 | TGTGCCAGCGGGGCTAGCGGGTTCAAGAATGAGCAGTTCTTC | CASGASGFKNEQFF